These 13 T cell receptor beta chains were all obtained from the same sample, sequenced in a study of T cell repertoires in cytomegalovirus infection. TCRdb re-derived calls from the reads in MiXCR, one entry per CDR3 protein. This sample has 150,000 to 200,000 distinct CDR3 sequences; about 21% occur once, and the top ten carry around 2.7%. Sequences were obtained from PBMCs. The receptor source for this set is a human donor in good health (CMV status not recorded). Some clones in this sample may be carry-over from other donors' samples.

The chain is built from TRBV12-3 or TRBV12-4 and TRBJ2-5, with 11 bases identical to TRBD1. With V trimmed by 7 bases and J by 4 bases, 5 bases remained unmatched. The CDR3 is 14 residues long. The CDR3 DNA reads TGTGCCAGCACCCCCGGACAGGGGGCAGAGACCCAGTACTTC. Its protein product is CASTPGQGAETQYF.

The CDR3, as DNA: TGCAGCGTTGAGGGACAGCACTCCTACGAGCAGTACTTC. Amino acid sequence: CSVEGQHSYEQYF. The gene calls are TRBV29-1 and TRBJ2-7; 7 nucleotides align to TRBD1. The germline gives CDR1 SQVTM, CDR2 ANQGSEA. After removal of 3 bases from V and 0 bases from J, the junction contained 2 bases not matched to a gene. The CDR3 covers 13 residues.

This clonotype showed up many times. The chain joins TRBV7-2 to TRBJ2-1; 12 bases fit TRBD1. The CDR3 has 16 amino acids. The V and J ends lost 5 bases and 5 bases, in that order; junction bases with no gene match: 7. Germline V gene lookup returns CDR1 SGHTA and CDR2 FQGNSA. The CDR3 DNA follows: TGTGCCAGCAGCCTTCTGGGACAGGGGGCCCACAATGAGCAGTTCTTC. Translated, it gives CASSLLGQGAHNEQFF. The full variable domain, in which reference TRBV7-2 and TRBJ2-1 provide the parts outside the CDR3, is GAGVSQSPSNKVTEKGKDVELRCDPISGHTALYWYRQSLGQGLEFLIYFQGNSAPDKSGLPSDRFSAERTGGSVSTLTIQRTQQEDSAVYLCASSLLGQGAHNEQFFGPGTRLTVL.

The rearrangement joins TRBV6-5 to TRBJ2-3; 7 nucleotides line up with TRBD2. The CDR3 consists of 15 residues. The V gene end was trimmed by 6 bases and the J gene end by 3 bases; junction bases not matched to a gene: 9. The germline CDR1 and CDR2 sequences are MNHEY and SVGAGI. CDR3 protein: CASRLGRAGTDTQYF. The CDR3 DNA sequence: TGTGCCAGCAGATTGGGACGAGCGGGAACAGATACGCAGTATTTT.

The table lists this clonotype with a few counts. The genes are TRBV7-9 and TRBJ1-3; 7 bases map to TRBD1. The germline V gene encodes CDR1 SEHNR and CDR2 FQNEAQ (reference sequence). There are 17 residues in the CDR3. Trimming took 6 bases from V and 0 from J; bases not matched to a gene: 11. The CDR3 nucleotides read TGTGCCAGCAGTTATCCCAGGGGGTCATTCTCTGGAAACACCATATATTTT. Its translation is CASSYPRGSFSGNTIYF. Based on the CDR3 plus reference TRBV7-9 and TRBJ1-3, the full variable domain is DTGVSQNPRHKITKRGQNVTFRCDPISEHNRLYWYRQTLGQGPEFLTYFQNEAQLEKSRLLSDRFSAERPKGSFSTLEIQRTEQGDSAMYLCASSYPRGSFSGNTIYFGEGSWLTVV.

The chain recombines TRBV20-1 with TRBJ1-5, with unresolved D. V was shortened by 3 bases and J by 2 bases, with 14 bases between the two germline ends. The CDR3 is 15 residues long. Germline V CDR1 and CDR2: DFQATT, SNEGSKA (reference sequence). CDR3 in amino acids: CSASSGPRGNQPQHF. DNA for the CDR3: TGCAGTGCTAGTTCCGGTCCGAGGGGCAATCAGCCCCAGCATTTT.

In the case of this clonotype: This likely comes from a read error, as the CDR3 has no conserved phenylalanine or tryptophan at its end. The chain links TRBV7-2 to TRBJ2-5; 8 bases match TRBD2. The CDR3 consists of 17 residues. J lost 0 bases, V lost 5 bases, and 11 bases had no gene match. The germline V gene has CDR1 SGHTA and CDR2 FQGNSA. CDR3 in amino acids: CASSLEGAGENQETQYL. The DNA for the CDR3 is TGTGCCAGCAGCCTAGAGGGAGCGGGAGAAAACCAAGAGACCCAGTACTTA.

V gene TRBV7-9 combines with J gene TRBJ2-3; D call uncertain. CDR1 is SEHNR, CDR2 FQNEAQ, per germline (reference sequence). CDR3 length equals 12 residues. The V end lost 5 bases, the J end lost 7 bases, and 10 bases lay between the germline ends. In nucleotides, the CDR3 is TGTGCCAGCAGCCGACACCAGCATACGCAGTATTTT. Its translation is CASSRHQHTQYF.

This clonotype showed up just a few times. This chain links TRBV5-1 with TRBJ2-7, with D perhaps TRBD1 or TRBD2 (6 bases each). Germline V gene lookup returns CDR1 SGHRS and CDR2 YFSETQ. The length of the CDR3 is 14 residues. V was shortened by 2 bases and J by 7 bases, with 16 bases between the two germline ends. The CDR3: CASSLKQGTGEQYF. DNA for the CDR3: TGCGCCAGCAGCTTAAAGCAGGGGACTGGAGAGCAGTACTTC.

This clonotype came up many times. The rearrangement links TRBV12-5 to TRBJ2-5; TRBD2 aligns across 11 bases. CDR1 and CDR2 from the germline V gene are LGHNT and FRNRAP. Trimming cost V 5 bases and J 5 bases; bases outside gene matches: 10. This CDR3 is 16 amino acids long. In DNA form, the CDR3 reads TGTGCTAGTGGTCCCAGACTAGCGGGACGGGGGGAGACCCAGTACTTC. It encodes CASGPRLAGRGETQYF.

Only a few counts were recorded for this clonotype. V and J are TRBV9 and TRBJ1-2; D remains ambiguous. V was pared by 6 bases and J by 4 bases, with 13 bases between. CDR1 is SGDLS and CDR2 is YYNGEE in the germline V gene. The length of the CDR3 is 13 residues. CDR3 DNA: TGTGCCAGCAACCGTGGAATGGGCTATGGCTACACCTTC. It specifies CASNRGMGYGYTF.

This clonotype was seen a few times. The genes are TRBV7-3 and TRBJ2-6; the match to TRBD1 covers 8 bases. CDR1 is SGHTA, CDR2 FQGTGA, per germline. The CDR3 has 18 residues. V gave up 4 bases and J gave up 2 bases; unmatched junction bases: 10. For the CDR3, the DNA is TGTGCCAGCAGCTCACGTGGGACAGGTGATGCTGGGGCCAACGTCCTGACTTTC. Its protein product is CASSSRGTGDAGANVLTF.

About this clonotype: A much larger clone differs from this one at a single base, so this may be a read error. The chain links TRBV19 to TRBJ1-5, with TRBD1 matching 9 bases. The CDR3 is 16 residues long. CDR1 and CDR2 (germline): LNHDA, SQIVND (reference sequence). DNA for the CDR3: TGTGCCAGTAGTATAGCCACAGGGGGCGGCAATCAGCCCCAGCCTTTT. Translated, it gives CASSIATGGGNQPQPF.